This entry is about one T cell receptor (beta chain). Its antigen is still unknown. These data come from a study of PD-1 blockade in classical Hodgkin lymphoma. The protocol was immunoSEQ multiplex PCR, while the TCRdb copy is restricted to in-frame clones and leaves out a portion. The repertoire holds around 13,000 clones, with almost 90% as singletons. Broader study findings: No one has yet defined what causes the repertoire differences, which may be disease activity or prior therapy. By C4D1 there was a significant rise in CD4+ TCR diversity but not in CD8+ TCR diversity.

Trimming removed 4 bases from V and 9 bases from J, with 15 bases in between. The length of the CDR3 is 14 residues. In germline, CDR1 is LNHDA, CDR2 SQIVND (reference sequence). Each patient's relapse followed autologous stem cell transplantation, and brentuximab vedotin exposure varied. It was by magnetic negative selection that CD4+ T cells were purified from thawed PBMCs. Here the sequenced sample was CD4+ T cells from blood, taken at baseline. This chain links TRBV19 with TRBJ1-4; possible D gene TRBD1, 5 bases. This receptor was identified in a human donor with classical Hodgkin lymphoma. The CDR3 reads CASSSRDGAQKLFF. The CDR3 nucleotides read TGTGCCAGTAGTAGCCGGGACGGGGCCCAAAAACTGTTTTTT.